This T cell receptor (beta chain) comes out of a study of early T cells in non-severe SARS-CoV-2 infection. Trimming removed 5 bases from V and 4 bases from J; junction bases left unmatched: 8. Germline V gives CDR1 SGHAT, CDR2 FQNNGV. The CDR3 totals 15 residues. TCRdb independently ran MiXCR on the 5' RACE reads; one entry per CDR3 protein. The table includes around 99,000 distinct CDR3 sequences, roughly 15% detected once. This chain links TRBV11-2 with TRBJ2-1; 7 nucleotides agree with TRBD1. The sequence was collected from an adult who was a healthcare worker with PCR-confirmed SARS-CoV-2 infection or an uninfected control (not recorded which). The starting material was whole blood, obtained at baseline. In DNA, the CDR3 is TGTGCCAGCAGCGCCGACAGGGCTGGATACAATGAGCAGTTCTTC. The encoded protein is CASSADRAGYNEQFF.